These T cell receptor beta chains were read from a single sample in a study of T cells in Graves' hyperthyroidism and ophthalmopathy. A single record per CDR3 protein comes from TCRdb applying MiXCR to the multiplex PCR reads. The top ten clones hold less than 65% of a sample with about 480,000 distinct CDR3 sequences, around a fifth of them seen once. Sequencing input: blood. The receptors here all came from an older woman with Graves' ophthalmopathy. The CDR3 runs from the conserved cysteine through the conserved F or W. D genes are given only for firm matches. Some rows mark clone size as missing; the rest say once, few, many or name a class of expanded clone.

NA,TRBJ1-4,TRBV6-2/TRBV6-3,NA,NA,CASSSSDRAGGEKLFF
NA,TRBJ2-1,TRBV6-1,NA,TGTGCCAGCAGCCCGCCAGGGGAATCTACCTACAATGAGCAGTTCTTC,CASSPPGESTYNEQFF
many,TRBJ1-4,TRBV27,NA,TGTGCCAGCAGTCCGCAGGTTTATGAAAAACTGTTTTTT,CASSPQVYEKLFF
NA,TRBJ2-1,TRBV7-3,TRBD2,TGTGCCAGCAGCTTAACCCGTCTAGCGGGAGGGTTAGCCAATGAGCAGTTCTTC,CASSLTRLAGGLANEQFF
NA,TRBJ1-1,TRBV6-1,NA,TGTGCCAGCAGTTTTAAAGGGGGAGCTTTCTTT,CASSFKGGAFF
NA,TRBJ2-5,TRBV6-1,NA,TGTGCCAGCAGTGAAATGGAGACCCAGTACTTC,CASSEMETQYF
NA,TRBJ2-1,TRBV2,TRBD1,TGTGCCACCCAGGGGGACAGGGTATCCTACAATGAGCAGTTCTTC,CATQGDRVSYNEQFF
few,TRBJ1-1,TRBV27,NA,TGTGCCAGCAGTTACAGAACAGGGTTCCCCACTGAAGCTTTCTTT,CASSYRTGFPTEAFF
NA,TRBJ1-2,TRBV20-1,NA,TGCAGTGCTGAGGGAGGGAGTGGCTATGGCTACACCTTC,CSAEGGSGYGYTF
many,TRBJ2-3,TRBV11-2,NA,TGTGCCAGCAGCCAAACAGGGCCCGATACGCAGTATTTT,CASSQTGPDTQYF
NA,TRBJ1-5,TRBV24-1,NA,TGTGCCACCAGTGACCCCCTTTCGGGGCAGCCCCAGCATTTT,CATSDPLSGQPQHF
many,TRBJ2-7,TRBV7-2,NA,TGTGCCAGCAGCTTAGACGCGGGCGAGCAGTACTTC,CASSLDAGEQYF
few,TRBJ2-7,TRBV20-1,TRBD2,TGCAGTGCTAGAGGGGCTAGCGGGAGGACGGCAACCTACGAGCAGTACTTC,CSARGASGRTATYEQYF
few,TRBJ2-1,TRBV24-1,TRBD1,TGTGCCACCAGTGACGGCAGGGGGAAGAACAATGAGCAGTTCTTC,CATSDGRGKNNEQFF
once,TRBJ1-2,TRBV7-9,TRBD1,TGTGCCAGCAGATCAAACTTGGGGGGACAGACATCTAACTATGGCTACACCTTC,CASRSNLGGQTSNYGYTF
once,TRBJ1-5,TRBV28,NA,TGTGCCAGCAGTGGGGGGGTACAGCCCCAGCATTTT,CASSGGVQPQHF
few,TRBJ1-5,TRBV19,TRBD1,TGTGCCAGTAGTAAGCGACAGGGGGCAAGGAGCAATCAGCCCCAGCATTTT,CASSKRQGARSNQPQHF
few,TRBJ2-7,TRBV20-1,NA,TGCAGTGCTAGAGACCCCGGGACGGTCCCCGACGAGCAGTACTTC,CSARDPGTVPDEQYF
NA,TRBJ1-4,TRBV5-1,TRBD1,TGCGCCAGCAGCTTGGCCAACCCGGGACAGGGTGAAAAACTGTTTTTT,CASSLANPGQGEKLFF
NA,TRBJ2-6,TRBV30,NA,TGTGCCTGGATCCTGCGGTCTCGGGCCAACGTCCTGACTTTC,CAWILRSRANVLTF
few,TRBJ1-1,TRBV5-6,NA,TGTGCCAGCAGCTTGGGGACCGGGACTCATTCGTCGGTGAACACTGAAGCTTTCTTT,CASSLGTGTHSSVNTEAFF
NA,TRBJ1-5,TRBV6-1,NA,TGTGCCAGCAACCCCACCCGGGACAAAGGACAGCCCCAGCATTTT,CASNPTRDKGQPQHF
few,TRBJ2-5,TRBV20-1,NA,TGCAGTGCTCCCTGGTCGAGCGCCCAAGAGACCCAGTACTTC,CSAPWSSAQETQYF
many,TRBJ1-2,TRBV28,NA,TGTGCCAGCAGTTTATTTGGGCGAGGCTACACCTTC,CASSLFGRGYTF
NA,TRBJ2-7,TRBV6-1,NA,TGTGCCAGCAGCCGACTGACCCGGGGAGGTGGACTATACGAGCAGTACTTC,CASSRLTRGGGLYEQYF
few,TRBJ1-2,TRBV6-1,TRBD1,TGTGCCAGCAGCCAAGACAGGGAGTGGTATGGCTACACCTTC,CASSQDREWYGYTF
NA,TRBJ2-4,TRBV3-1,NA,TGTGCCAGCAGCCAAGGGAACGGGTTAGCCAAAAACATTCAGTACTTC,CASSQGNGLAKNIQYF
many,TRBJ2-1,TRBV12-3/TRBV12-4,TRBD2,TGTGCCAGCACCACTGGGACTAGCGGACTGCATGAGCAGTTCTTC,CASTTGTSGLHEQFF
few,TRBJ2-1,TRBV7-8,TRBD2,TGTGCCAGCAGGAGACTAGCGGGCAACAATGAGCAGTTCTTC,CASRRLAGNNEQFF
many,TRBJ2-1,TRBV18,NA,TGTGCCAGCTCACCAGGCAGGAACAATGAGCAGTTCTTC,CASSPGRNNEQFF
NA,TRBJ2-7,TRBV4-3,NA,TGCGCCAGCAGCCCCCGACTTAAAGACGCCGAGCAGTACTTC,CASSPRLKDAEQYF
NA,TRBJ2-7,TRBV5-1,TRBD2,TGCGCCAGCAGCCCCGGGACTAGCGGGATGGCCTACGAGCAGTACTTC,CASSPGTSGMAYEQYF